This record concerns one TCR beta chain sequence. Cyclophosphamide on days +3 and +4 followed busulfan-fludarabine conditioning and a marrow graft. This sample was included in a study of T cells after posttransplantation cyclophosphamide. Measured with immunoSEQ multiplex PCR; TCRdb has only the in-frame clones, and not every one. The data hold 17,000 or so clones, with around 91% observed a single time. V shed 5 bases and J shed 4 bases, with 10 bases lying between them. This CDR3 comprises 13 residues. Germline CDR1 reads LNHNV; CDR2 reads YYDKDF (reference sequence). The V gene is TRBV15, the J gene TRBJ2-3; D gene ambiguous. The sequenced sample was CD4+ T cells sorted from blood, obtained after allogeneic stem cell transplant with posttransplant cyclophosphamide. The origin of this receptor is a male patient in his sixties who received an allogeneic stem cell transplant from a related donor and was CMV-positive. Some of the T cells might come from the graft donor. The CDR3 loop is CATSESSADTQYF. The CDR3 nucleotides are TGTGCCACCAGCGAATCGTCGGCAGATACGCAGTATTTT.